This T cell receptor beta chain appears in the sequencing data of a study of T-cell memory formation after mild COVID-19. Study at large: TCR clustering was largely donor specific.

General study findings and limits: Confirmation was lacking for SARS-CoV-2 specificity of second-wave clones that peaked on day 37. CD4+ bias marked clones expanding day 15 to 37, unlike balanced contracting clones.

Each CDR3 protein is one row after TCRdb ran MiXCR on the 5' RACE reads. The sample consists of some 180,000 distinct CDR3 sequences, approximately 13% of them appearing once. Trimming pared 4 bases from V and 4 bases from J, leaving 9 bases between. The CDR3 is made up of 13 amino acids. The V gene's germline CDR1 is SGHRS and CDR2 YFSETQ. As concerns this clonotype: Its antigen is still unknown.

The V call is TRBV5-1, the J call TRBJ1-3; no definite D call. The TCR comes from a man between 18 and 29 years old who had mild COVID-19 (a few samples of this study predate the infection). Cell type and time point are not known. Source material: PBMCs or a T cell subset sorted from them (not recorded which). The CDR3 loop reads CASSPFVGNTIYF. The DNA of the CDR3 is TGCGCCAGCAGCCCCTTTGTGGGAAACACCATATATTTT.